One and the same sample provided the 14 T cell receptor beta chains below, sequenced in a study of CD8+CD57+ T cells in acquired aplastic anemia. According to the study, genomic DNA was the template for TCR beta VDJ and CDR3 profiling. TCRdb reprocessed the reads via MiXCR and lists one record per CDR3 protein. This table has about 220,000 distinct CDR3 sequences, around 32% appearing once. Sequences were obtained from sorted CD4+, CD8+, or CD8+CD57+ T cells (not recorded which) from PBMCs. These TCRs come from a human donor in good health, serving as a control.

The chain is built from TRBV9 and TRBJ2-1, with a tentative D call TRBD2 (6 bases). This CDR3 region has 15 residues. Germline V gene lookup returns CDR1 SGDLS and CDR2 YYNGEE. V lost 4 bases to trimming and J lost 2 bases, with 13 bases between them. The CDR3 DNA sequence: TGTGCCAGCAGCCCCGGAGGGTCAACCTACAATGAGCAGTTCTTC. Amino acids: CASSPGGSTYNEQFF.

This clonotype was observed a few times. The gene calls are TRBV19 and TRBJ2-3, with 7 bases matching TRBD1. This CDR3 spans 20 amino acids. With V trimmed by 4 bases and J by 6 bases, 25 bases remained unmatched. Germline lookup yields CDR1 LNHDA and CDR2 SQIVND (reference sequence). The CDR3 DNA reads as TGTGCCAGTAGTAGACTCCCCAACTCTGGGACAGCCACAGGGTGGGATACGCAGTATTTT. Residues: CASSRLPNSGTATGWDTQYF.

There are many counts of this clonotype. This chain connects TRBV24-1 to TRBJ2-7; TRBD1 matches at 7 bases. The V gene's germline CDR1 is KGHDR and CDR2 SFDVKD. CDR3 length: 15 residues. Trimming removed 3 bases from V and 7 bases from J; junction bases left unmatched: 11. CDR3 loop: CATSDTGDDTREQYF. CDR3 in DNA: TGTGCCACCAGTGATACAGGGGACGATACTAGGGAGCAGTACTTC.

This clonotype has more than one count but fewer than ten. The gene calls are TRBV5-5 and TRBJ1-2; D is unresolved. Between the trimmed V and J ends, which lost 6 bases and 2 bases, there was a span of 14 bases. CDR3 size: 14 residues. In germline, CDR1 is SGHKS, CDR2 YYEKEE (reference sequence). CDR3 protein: CASIKVGRNYGYTF. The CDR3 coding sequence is TGTGCCAGCATTAAGGTCGGGAGGAACTATGGCTACACCTTC.

CDR3 in DNA: TGTGCCAGCAGCCCCGATGAGAGCTCCTATAATTCACCCCTCCACTTT. Translated: CASSPDESSYNSPLHF. This rearrangement joins TRBV6-1 to TRBJ1-6; the D is unclear. The CDR3 extends over 16 amino acids. Trimming cost V 6 bases and J 0 bases, with 12 bases left between them. The germline V gene has CDR1 MNHNS and CDR2 SASEGT.

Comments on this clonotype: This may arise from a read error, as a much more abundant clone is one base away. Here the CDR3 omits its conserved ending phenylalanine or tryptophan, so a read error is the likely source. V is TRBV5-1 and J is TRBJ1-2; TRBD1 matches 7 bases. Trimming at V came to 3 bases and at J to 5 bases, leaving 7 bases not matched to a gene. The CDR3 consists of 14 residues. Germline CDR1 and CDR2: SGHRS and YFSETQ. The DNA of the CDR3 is TGCGCCAGCAGCTCGGGACAGCATGATTATGGCTACACCCTC. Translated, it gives CASSSGQHDYGYTL.

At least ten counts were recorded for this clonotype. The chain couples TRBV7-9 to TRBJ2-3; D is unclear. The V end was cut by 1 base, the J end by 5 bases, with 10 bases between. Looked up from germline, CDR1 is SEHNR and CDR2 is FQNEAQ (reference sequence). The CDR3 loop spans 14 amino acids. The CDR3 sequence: CASSLGAEVDTQYF. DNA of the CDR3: TGTGCCAGCAGCTTAGGGGCAGAAGTAGATACGCAGTATTTT.

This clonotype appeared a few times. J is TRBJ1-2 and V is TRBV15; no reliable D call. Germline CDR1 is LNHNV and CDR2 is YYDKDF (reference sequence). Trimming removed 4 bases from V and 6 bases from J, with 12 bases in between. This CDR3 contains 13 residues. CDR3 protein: CATSTGSEDGYTF. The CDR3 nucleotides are TGTGCCACCAGCACTGGAAGCGAGGATGGCTACACCTTC.

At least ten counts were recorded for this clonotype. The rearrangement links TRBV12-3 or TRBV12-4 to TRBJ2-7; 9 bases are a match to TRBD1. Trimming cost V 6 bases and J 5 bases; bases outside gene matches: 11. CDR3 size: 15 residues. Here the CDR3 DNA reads TGTGCCAGCAGCCTGGGACAGGGTGACGCCCACGAGCAGTACTTC. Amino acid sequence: CASSLGQGDAHEQYF.

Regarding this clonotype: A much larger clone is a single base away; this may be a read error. The CDR3 is CAGTPRRGTGQYF. The CDR3, as DNA: TGTGCCGGCACCCCCAGGAGGGGGACGGGGCAGTACTTC. V is TRBV5-8 and J is TRBJ2-7; D might be TRBD1 or TRBD2, each matching 6 bases. The CDR3 length is 13 residues. CDR1 is SGHTS, CDR2 YDEGEE, per germline. V lost 10 bases and J lost 9, with 23 bases in between.

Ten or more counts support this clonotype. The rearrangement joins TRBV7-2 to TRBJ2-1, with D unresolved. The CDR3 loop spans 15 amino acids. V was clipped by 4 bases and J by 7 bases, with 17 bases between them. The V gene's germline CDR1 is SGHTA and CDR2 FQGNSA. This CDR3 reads CASSSRFDGRNEQFF. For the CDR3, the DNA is TGTGCCAGCAGCTCCCGTTTCGATGGGCGAAATGAGCAGTTCTTC.

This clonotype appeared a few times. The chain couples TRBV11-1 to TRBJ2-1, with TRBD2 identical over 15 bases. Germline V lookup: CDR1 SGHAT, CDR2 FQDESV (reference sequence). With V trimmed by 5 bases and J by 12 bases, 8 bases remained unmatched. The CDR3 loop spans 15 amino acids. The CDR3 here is CASSRGLAGGRGQFF. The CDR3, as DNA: TGTGCCAGCAGCCGGGGACTAGCGGGGGGCCGGGGGCAGTTCTTC.

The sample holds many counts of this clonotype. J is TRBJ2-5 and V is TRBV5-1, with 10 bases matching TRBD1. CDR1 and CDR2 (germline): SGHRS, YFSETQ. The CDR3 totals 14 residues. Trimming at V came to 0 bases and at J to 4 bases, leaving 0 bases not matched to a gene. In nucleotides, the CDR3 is TGCGCCAGCAGCTTGGGGACAGGGGGAGAGACCCAGTACTTC. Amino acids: CASSLGTGGETQYF.

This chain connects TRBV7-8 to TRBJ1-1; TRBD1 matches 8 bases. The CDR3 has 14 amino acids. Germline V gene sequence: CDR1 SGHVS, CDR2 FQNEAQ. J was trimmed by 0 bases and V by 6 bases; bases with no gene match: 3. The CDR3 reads CASRLGQVNTEAFF. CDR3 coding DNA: TGTGCCAGCAGACTGGGACAGGTGAACACTGAAGCTTTCTTT.